Presented here are 4 T cell receptor beta chains from one specimen sequenced in a study of OX40 agonist ivuxolimab in advanced cancers. Here immunoSEQ multiplex PCR was the method, and the copy in TCRdb shows in-frame clones only, minus some. Counted here are about 26,000 clones, roughly 89% occurring once; the ten biggest clones make up roughly a fifth. This specimen was CD4+ or CD8+ T cells sorted from blood, taken in a trial of the OX40 agonist ivuxolimab. The receptors shown here come from an adult with an advanced solid tumor such as melanoma, head and neck, liver or kidney cancer.

The CDR3 sequence: CASSSGQGVNQPQHF. Written as DNA, the CDR3 is TGTGCCAGCAGTTCGGGACAGGGGGTCAATCAGCCCCAGCATTTT. The chain joins TRBV27 to TRBJ1-5; TRBD1 aligns across 11 bases. Per the germline V gene, CDR1 is MNHEY and CDR2 is SMNVEV (reference sequence). The CDR3 sequence is 15 residues long. V lost 4 bases and J lost 3; bases outside the gene matches: 2.

This sequence joins TRBV21-1 and TRBJ2-2; the table calls TRBD1, which could not be checked here. TRBV21-1 is a known pseudogene. The CDR3 length is 17 residues. Written as DNA, the CDR3 is TGTGCCAGCAGCAAGGTTCGGTTCAGGGGGCGGCCCGGGGAGCTGTTTTTT. Its protein product is CASSKVRFRGRPGELFF.

This chain uses TRBV9 with TRBJ2-2, with D possibly matching TRBD1 (5 bases). V lost 0 bases, J lost 5 bases, and 8 bases lay in between. This CDR3 comprises 14 residues. CDR1 and CDR2 from the germline V gene are SGDLS and YYNGEE. CDR3 sequence: CASSVEGVTGELFF. DNA for the CDR3: TGTGCCAGCAGCGTAGAAGGGGTTACCGGGGAGCTGTTTTTT. Supplemented by reference TRBV9 and TRBJ2-2, the full variable domain reads DSGVTQTPKHLITATGQRVTLRCSPRSGDLSVYWYQQSLDQGLQFLIQYYNGEERAKGNILERFSAQQFPDLHSELNLSSLELGDSALYFCASSVEGVTGELFFGEGSRLTVL.

The chain carries TRBV7-3 and TRBJ2-7, with 14 bases aligning to TRBD2. The CDR3 is 18 residues long. Germline V gene sequence: CDR1 SGHTA, CDR2 FQGTGA. J lost 4 bases, V lost 5 bases, and 13 bases had no gene match. CDR3 sequence reads: CASSPAPGLAGATYEQYF. CDR3 sequence (DNA): TGTGCCAGCAGCCCAGCTCCGGGACTAGCGGGAGCCACATACGAGCAGTACTTC.